This paragraph covers one T cell receptor (beta chain) sequence. Antigen specificity is unknown. A junction end diverges from the germline sequence, so it may reflect a read error. The record originates from a study of blood T cells in healthy people across ages. Whole-study findings and limits: The long-lived group displayed more naive CD4+ cells, plus higher diversity, than the aged donors did.

CDR3 length equals 16 residues. Germline CDR1 and CDR2: SGHNT and YYREEE (reference sequence). Donors were systemically healthy Caucasian individuals from Russia aged roughly 6 to 90 years. Drawn from each donor were 7.5 to 10 milliliters of peripheral blood. It was with a sample-barcoded 5' primer and a J-beta primer mix that a second PCR of roughly 7 to 12 cycles was run. Tagging of each cDNA molecule was performed by a template-switch adaptor with 12 random nucleotides. TCRdb independently ran MiXCR on the 5' RACE reads; one entry per CDR3 protein. Of 790,000 or so distinct CDR3 sequences in the sample, around three fifths were seen once.

The chain employs TRBV5-4 and TRBJ2-3, with a tentative D call TRBD2 (6 bases). The receptor was derived from a man in his forties in good health. The sequencing input was blood. The CDR3: CASSPGSGVVTDTQYF. CDR3 nucleotides: TGCGCCAGCAGCCCCGGGTCGGGGGTCGTTACAGATACGCAGTATTTT.